This passage covers 25 T cell receptor beta chains from one sample sequenced in a study of technical replicates of blood from a few donors listed by TCRdb under 2017. The library was made by the immunoSEQ multiplex PCR assay. The table was pulled from immuneACCESS by TCRdb, which kept in-frame rearrangements only. Such tables lose some clones; where checked, under half of the loss comes from unresolved V genes, and the rest has no known cause. This sample holds approximately 70,000 clones; roughly 90% were observed only once. Together, the top ten hold 0.42% of the sample. The sequenced material came from T cells isolated from PBMCs. The receptors were sampled from a human donor in good health.

The rearrangement links TRBV6-5 to TRBJ2-7; D uncertain. Germline-derived CDR1 and CDR2 are MNHEY and SVGAGI. The CDR3 is 11 residues long. Trimming left V 2 bases short and J 7 bases short, with 6 bases between. CDR3 amino acids: CASSYLREQYF. Written as DNA, the CDR3 is TGTGCCAGCAGTTACCTCAGAGAGCAGTACTTC.

V and J are TRBV5-4 and TRBJ1-2, with 9 bases matching TRBD1. CDR3 length: 14 residues. The trim removed 4 bases at V and 8 bases at J, leaving 9 bases unmatched. CDR1 SGHNT and CDR2 YYREEE come from the germline V gene (reference sequence). This chain's CDR3 is CASSPGQGPEGYTF. CDR3 nucleotide sequence: TGTGCCAGCAGCCCTGGACAGGGGCCGGAAGGCTACACCTTC.

The chain combines TRBV19 with TRBJ1-1; 7 bases map to TRBD1. V gave up 3 bases and J gave up 2 bases; unmatched junction bases: 6. Germline lookup yields CDR1 LNHDA and CDR2 SQIVND (reference sequence). The CDR3 is made up of 15 amino acids. CDR3 coding DNA: TGTGCCAGTAGTATTTTTCAGGGGGAAAACACTGAAGCTTTCTTT. Protein sequence: CASSIFQGENTEAFF.

This clone has only one observation. The gene calls are TRBV4-3 and TRBJ2-1; no reliable D call. Trimming pared 1 base from V and 10 bases from J, leaving 8 bases between. This CDR3 is built from 12 residues. Germline V gives CDR1 LGHNA, CDR2 YSLEER. The DNA for the CDR3 is TGCGCCAGCAGCCAAGGAACCAGGGAGCAGTTCTTC. Amino acid sequence: CASSQGTREQFF.

This chain uses TRBV25-1 with TRBJ1-4; D gene uncertain. V lost 3 bases, J lost 4 bases, and 15 bases lay in between. The CDR3 has 16 residues. Germline assignment: CDR1 MGHDK and CDR2 SYGVNS. The CDR3: CASSESGLWNNEKLFF. The CDR3 DNA follows: TGTGCCAGCAGTGAGTCAGGTCTTTGGAATAATGAAAAACTGTTTTTT.

V usage is TRBV27 and J usage is TRBJ1-2, with a tentative D call TRBD1 (6 bases). V lost 2 bases to trimming and J lost 5 bases, with 15 bases between them. Per germline, CDR1 MNHEY and CDR2 SMNVEV (reference sequence). This CDR3 has 15 amino acids. The CDR3 loop is CASSLGPGQKYGYTF. CDR3 nucleotide sequence: TGTGCCAGCAGTTTAGGGCCTGGACAGAAGTATGGCTACACCTTC.

The chain recombines TRBV19 with TRBJ2-7, with TRBD2 matching 7 bases. This CDR3 has 13 amino acids. V lost 5 bases to trimming and J lost 2 bases; unmatched junction nucleotides: 3. Germline CDR1 is LNHDA and CDR2 is SQIVND (reference sequence). CDR3 sequence reads: CASSASGAYEQYF. The CDR3 DNA follows: TGTGCCAGTAGTGCTAGCGGTGCCTACGAGCAGTACTTC.

The chain employs TRBV27 and TRBJ2-7; weak D call: TRBD2 (6 bases). The CDR3 contains 13 residues. V lost 3 bases and J lost 5, with 11 bases in between. CDR1 MNHEY and CDR2 SMNVEV come from the germline V gene (reference sequence). CDR3 DNA: TGTGCCAGCAGTTTGACTAGTATCAACGAGCAGTACTTC. This codes for CASSLTSINEQYF.

The chain carries TRBV6-6 and TRBJ1-5; 9 nucleotides match TRBD1. Germline assignment: CDR1 MNHNY and CDR2 SVGAGI (reference sequence). Trimming cost V 4 bases and J 4 bases; bases outside gene matches: 5. This CDR3 has 15 amino acids. CDR3 nucleotide sequence: TGTGCCAGCAGTTGGGACAGGGATTTAAATCAGCCCCAGCATTTT. Translation gives CASSWDRDLNQPQHF.

V usage is TRBV21-1 and J usage is TRBJ1-1. TRBV21-1 represents a pseudogene. This CDR3 has 16 amino acids. This CDR3 reads CASSPSGRGMNTEAFF. CDR3 DNA sequence: TGTGCCAGCAGCCCCTCGGGTCGGGGTATGAACACTGAAGCTTTCTTT.

There are a few counts of this clone. This rearrangement joins TRBV7-9 to TRBJ1-1; D is ambiguous. Trimming left V 2 bases short and J 1 base short, with 5 bases between. The length of the CDR3 is 13 residues. Germline V CDR1 and CDR2: SEHNR, FQNEAQ (reference sequence). The DNA of the CDR3 is TGTGCCAGCAGCTTATACGGGAACACTGAAGCTTTCTTT. Residues: CASSLYGNTEAFF.

This rearrangement joins TRBV7-3 to TRBJ2-3; the match to TRBD2 covers 11 bases. V trimming: 5 bases; J trimming: 0 bases; junction bases outside the gene matches: 10. The CDR3 totals 18 residues. The germline V gene has CDR1 SGHTA and CDR2 FQGTGA. CDR3 nucleotide sequence: TGTGCCAGCAGCCTACATGTGGGACTAGCGGCTAGCACAGATACGCAGTATTTT. This codes for CASSLHVGLAASTDTQYF.

This chain joins TRBV19 and TRBJ2-7; 12 bases agree with TRBD2. The CDR3 is 14 amino acids. CDR1 and CDR2 from the germline V gene are LNHDA and SQIVND (reference sequence). The ends lost 4 bases at V and 8 bases at J; junction bases unmatched: 6. DNA for the CDR3: TGTGCCAGTAGTACGACTAGCGGGAGAAGTAAGCAGTACTTC. This gives the protein CASSTTSGRSKQYF.

This rearrangement joins TRBV11-3 to TRBJ2-5, with 13 bases identical to TRBD2. The CDR3 has 15 residues. Germline V gene lookup returns CDR1 SGHNT and CDR2 YENEEA. Trimming took 4 bases from V and 5 from J; bases not matched to a gene: 4. In nucleotides, the CDR3 is TGTGCCAGCAGCTCAGGACTAGCGGGAGTTGAGACCCAGTACTTC. It yields the protein CASSSGLAGVETQYF.

The genes are TRBV6-1 and TRBJ2-7, with D perhaps matching TRBD1 (6 bases). V was clipped by 1 base and J by 2 bases, with 15 bases between them. CDR1 MNHNS and CDR2 SASEGT come from the germline V gene. The CDR3 covers 16 residues. The CDR3 sequence: CASSEEVQGPPYEQYF. As DNA, the CDR3 is TGTGCCAGCAGTGAAGAAGTACAGGGACCCCCCTACGAGCAGTACTTC.

In its sample, this clone was seen once. The chain couples TRBV6-1 to TRBJ1-2; 7 bases map to TRBD1. Germline CDR1 MNHNS, CDR2 SASEGT. The CDR3 runs 13 residues. V was pared by 7 bases and J by 2 bases, with 4 bases of the junction left unmatched. The DNA of the CDR3 is TGTGCCAGCAACCCGACAGGGAACTATGGCTACACCTTC. It is translated as CASNPTGNYGYTF.

This rearrangement joins TRBV6-1 to TRBJ2-3; maybe TRBD2 (6 bases). The CDR3 extends over 12 amino acids. With 7 bases removed from V and 5 bases from J, the gap between germline ends came to 10 bases. Germline V gives CDR1 MNHNS, CDR2 SASEGT. DNA for the CDR3: TGTGCCAGCACGGGAGCGGGAGATACGCAGTATTTT. Translated: CASTGAGDTQYF.

The chain joins TRBV4-3 to TRBJ1-5; D is unresolved. CDR1 LGHNA and CDR2 YSLEER come from the germline V gene. V was shortened by 0 bases and J by 3 bases, with 6 bases between the two germline ends. This CDR3 contains 14 residues. CDR3 sequence (DNA): TGCGCCAGCAGCCAAGATTTCGTCAATCAGCCCCAGCATTTT. Encoded protein: CASSQDFVNQPQHF.

This chain links TRBV13 with TRBJ2-4; TRBD1 matches at 12 bases. Germline CDR1 is PRHDT and CDR2 is FYEKMQ (reference sequence). The V and J ends lost 4 bases and 5 bases, in that order; junction bases with no gene match: 15. The CDR3 totals 19 residues. The CDR3 loop is CASSSLGDRGLGRENIQYF. CDR3 nucleotide sequence: TGTGCCAGCAGCTCACTTGGGGACAGGGGGCTCGGGCGGGAAAACATTCAGTACTTC.

V gene TRBV11-3 combines with J gene TRBJ2-1; TRBD2 matches 8 bases. V lost 5 bases to trimming and J lost 6 bases; unmatched junction nucleotides: 6. The CDR3 covers 14 residues. Germline V CDR1 and CDR2: SGHNT, YENEEA. Here the CDR3 DNA reads TGTGCCAGCAGCGGACTAGCTGCCCCCAATGAGCAGTTCTTC. It specifies CASSGLAAPNEQFF.

This chain links TRBV9 with TRBJ2-1, with D perhaps matching TRBD1 (6 bases). Germline loops: CDR1 SGDLS, CDR2 YYNGEE. The CDR3 totals 14 residues. Trimming took off 1 base at V and 3 bases at J, with 8 bases between the two ends. CDR3 sequence (DNA): TGTGCCAGCAGCGTACAGGGGAACTACAATGAGCAGTTCTTC. Its protein is CASSVQGNYNEQFF. The full variable domain, its missing parts supplied by reference TRBV9 and TRBJ2-1, is DSGVTQTPKHLITATGQRVTLRCSPRSGDLSVYWYQQSLDQGLQFLIQYYNGEERAKGNILERFSAQQFPDLHSELNLSSLELGDSALYFCASSVQGNYNEQFFGPGTRLTVL.

The genes are TRBV28 and TRBJ2-2; D is perhaps TRBD1 (6 bases). The CDR3 consists of 18 residues. The V gene's germline CDR1 is MDHEN and CDR2 SYDVKM. The V and J ends lost 2 bases and 1 base respectively, with 17 bases between them. The CDR3 nucleotides are TGTGCCAGCAGTTTACCGTCTAGACAGGTGCTGAACACCGGGGAGCTGTTTTTT. This codes for CASSLPSRQVLNTGELFF.

The V gene is TRBV10-2, the J gene TRBJ2-3; TRBD2 matches 11 bases. The J segment lost 4 bases and the V segment lost 6 bases, leaving 9 bases of the junction unmatched. Germline V CDR1 and CDR2: WSHSY, SAAADI. The CDR3 runs 16 residues. The CDR3 sequence: CASSDPSGRISDTQYF. The CDR3 coding sequence is TGCGCCAGCAGCGACCCTAGCGGGAGGATATCAGATACGCAGTATTTT.

The chain couples TRBV7-9 to TRBJ2-5; D may be TRBD1 (6 bases). CDR3 length: 15 residues. CDR1 and CDR2 from the germline V gene are SEHNR and FQNEAQ (reference sequence). Trimming took off 2 bases at V and 5 bases at J, with 15 bases between the two ends. The CDR3 region has the DNA TGTGCCAGCAGCTTAACACAGGGCGAGGGGGAGACCCAGTACTTC. It codes for CASSLTQGEGETQYF. The variable domain in full, with the rest retrieved from reference TRBV7-9 and TRBJ2-5, is DTGVSQNPRHKITKRGQNVTFRCDPISEHNRLYWYRQTLGQGPEFLTYFQNEAQLEKSRLLSDRFSAERPKGSFSTLEIQRTEQGDSAMYLCASSLTQGEGETQYFGPGTRLLVL.

The chain carries TRBV6-5 and TRBJ1-1; D may be TRBD1 (6 bases). This CDR3 spans 15 amino acids. V lost 5 bases and J 3 bases, leaving 16 bases between the germline ends. The germline V gene has CDR1 MNHEY and CDR2 SVGAGI. CDR3 amino acids: CASSKRDMMDTEAFF. For the CDR3, the DNA is TGTGCCAGCAGTAAAAGGGACATGATGGACACTGAAGCTTTCTTT.